This T cell receptor beta chain emerged from a study of blood T cell repertoires in COVID-19. V shed 4 bases and J 7 bases; nucleotides not matched to a gene: 3. The CDR3 contains 13 residues. CDR1 and CDR2 (germline): SGHRS, YFSETQ. In the authors' methods: Estimated nucleated cell counts came from reference gene primer amplification. Here immunoSEQ multiplex PCR was the method, and the copy in TCRdb shows in-frame clones only, minus some. V and J calls and clone size are as listed in that table; D and trimming were resolved from the DNA. The sample yields 140,000 or so clones, 80% to 90% seen once. Material for sequencing was PBMCs or T cells enriched from blood (not recorded which). The chain carries TRBV5-1 and TRBJ1-1; 11 bases are a match to TRBD1. This clonotype originated in a woman in her forties or fifties with acute COVID-19. Here the CDR3 reads CASSKGTGGEAFF. CDR3 coding DNA: TGCGCCAGCAGCAAGGGGACAGGGGGTGAAGCTTTCTTT.